These 4 T cell receptor beta chains share one sample of origin, sequenced in a study of blood T cell repertoires in COVID-19. Sequencing was performed with immunoSEQ multiplex PCR; in TCRdb, only in-frame clones are kept and a portion is missing. The profile shows hundreds of thousands of clones, approximately 86% of them singletons. Sequences were obtained from PBMCs or T cells enriched from blood (not recorded which). The receptors were sampled from a woman aged 18-30 years who had recovered from COVID-19.

The V gene is TRBV4-3, the J gene TRBJ2-2; D gene uncertain. The V gene lost 0 bases and the J gene lost 1 base, with 6 bases spanning the gap. This CDR3 is built from 15 residues. Germline assignment: CDR1 LGHNA and CDR2 YSLEER. The CDR3 bases are TGCGCCAGCAGCCAAGACGCAGGGAACACCGGGGAGCTGTTTTTT. Translation gives CASSQDAGNTGELFF.

J is TRBJ1-2 and V is TRBV5-5, with unresolved D. CDR1 and CDR2 (germline): SGHKS, YYEKEE (reference sequence). The CDR3 length is 14 residues. Trimming took 0 bases from V and 5 from J, leaving 11 bases between them. The CDR3 protein is CASSLGGLSYGYTF. The CDR3, as DNA: TGTGCCAGCAGCTTGGGTGGACTGTCTTATGGCTACACCTTC.

The sample holds one count of this clone. The same CDR3 also results from other DNA sequences found in this sample. The CDR3: CASSLQAYNEQFF. In DNA form, the CDR3 reads TGTGCCAGCAGCTTACAAGCATACAATGAGCAGTTCTTC. The chain is built from TRBV7-3 and TRBJ2-1, with D unresolved. The germline V gene has CDR1 SGHTA and CDR2 FQGTGA. Trimming cost V 2 bases and J 4 bases, with 6 bases left between them. CDR3 length equals 13 residues.

The V and J genes are TRBV5-4 and TRBJ2-7, with 8 bases that match TRBD1. Germline CDR1 reads SGHNT; CDR2 reads YYREEE (reference sequence). The junction had 6 bases not matched to a gene; V was cut back by 0 bases and J by 7 bases. This CDR3 is built from 14 residues. The CDR3 is CASSLGTGKWEQYF. The CDR3 region has the DNA TGTGCCAGCAGCTTGGGGACAGGGAAGTGGGAGCAGTACTTC.